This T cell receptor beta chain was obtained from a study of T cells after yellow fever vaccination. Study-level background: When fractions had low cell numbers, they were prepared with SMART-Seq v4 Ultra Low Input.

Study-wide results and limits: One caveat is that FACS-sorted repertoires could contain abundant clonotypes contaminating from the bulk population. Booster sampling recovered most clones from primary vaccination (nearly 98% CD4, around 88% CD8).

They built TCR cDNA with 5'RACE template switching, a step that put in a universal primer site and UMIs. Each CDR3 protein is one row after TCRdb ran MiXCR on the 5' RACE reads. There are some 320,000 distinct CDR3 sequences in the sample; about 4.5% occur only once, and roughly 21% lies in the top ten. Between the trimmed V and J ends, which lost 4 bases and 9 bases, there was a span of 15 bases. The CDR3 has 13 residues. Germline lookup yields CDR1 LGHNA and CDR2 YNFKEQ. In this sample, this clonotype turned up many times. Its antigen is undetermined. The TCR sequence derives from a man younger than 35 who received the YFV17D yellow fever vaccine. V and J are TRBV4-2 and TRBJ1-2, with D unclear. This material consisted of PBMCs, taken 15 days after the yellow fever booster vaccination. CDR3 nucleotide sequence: TGTGCCAGCAGCCTCGGGGAGGAGTCTAGCTACACCTTC. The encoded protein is CASSLGEESSYTF.